This TCR beta chain was found in a study of cytomegalovirus exposure and HLA in healthy donors. Germline values: CDR1 LNHNV, CDR2 YYDKDF (reference sequence). Between the trimmed V and J ends, which lost 0 bases and 8 bases, there was a span of 16 bases. The CDR3 length is 15 residues. Use of 60 Vbeta and 13 Jbeta primers characterized the PCR. Generated by immunoSEQ multiplex PCR, the TCRdb table keeps only in-frame clones and is missing some. This sample yields 90,000 to 130,000 clones, of which 74% are seen a single time; around 4.9% belongs to the top ten. Turning to this clone: What it binds is unknown.

Points from the study as a whole: As confirmed in vitro, three CMV-associated chains were specific for CMV antigens.

The rearrangement links TRBV15 to TRBJ1-2, with D uncertain. This sequence originates from a young man in good health and CMV-seropositive. The sequenced sample was PBMCs. The CDR3 DNA sequence: TGTGCCACCAGCAGAGATCAAGCGGCTCCGGGCGGCTACACCTTC. Translating gives CATSRDQAAPGGYTF.